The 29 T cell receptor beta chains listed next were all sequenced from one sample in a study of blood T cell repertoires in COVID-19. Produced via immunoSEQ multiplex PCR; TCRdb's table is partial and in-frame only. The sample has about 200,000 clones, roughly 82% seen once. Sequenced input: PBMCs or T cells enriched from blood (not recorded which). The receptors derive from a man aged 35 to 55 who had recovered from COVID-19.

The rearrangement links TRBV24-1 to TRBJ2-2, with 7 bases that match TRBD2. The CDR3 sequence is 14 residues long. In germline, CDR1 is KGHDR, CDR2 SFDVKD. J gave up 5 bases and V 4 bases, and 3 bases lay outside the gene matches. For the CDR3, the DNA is TGTGCCACCAGTGACGGGGGGAGGACCGGGGAGCTGTTTTTT. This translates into CATSDGGRTGELFF.

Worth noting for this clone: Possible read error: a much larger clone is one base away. CDR3 in DNA: TGTGCCAACAGTTACGAAGGAGAGGGCAATCAGCCCCAGCATTTT. This translates into CANSYEGEGNQPQHF. The chain is built from TRBV6-6 and TRBJ1-5; D not certain. The CDR3 runs to 15 residues. CDR1 is MNHNY, CDR2 SVGAGI, per germline (reference sequence).

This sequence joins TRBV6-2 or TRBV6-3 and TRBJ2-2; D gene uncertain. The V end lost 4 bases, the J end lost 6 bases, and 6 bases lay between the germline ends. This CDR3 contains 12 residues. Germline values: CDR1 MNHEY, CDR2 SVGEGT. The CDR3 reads CASSLPAGELFF. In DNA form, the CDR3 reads TGTGCCAGCAGTTTGCCGGCCGGGGAGCTGTTTTTT.

The CDR3 here is CASSEWGSGGRNTEAFF. In nucleotides, the CDR3 is TGTGCCAGCAGTGAATGGGGCTCGGGGGGGCGGAACACTGAAGCTTTCTTT. The rearrangement uses TRBV25-1 and TRBJ1-1; tentative D call: TRBD1 (6 bases). Germline V CDR1 and CDR2: MGHDK, SYGVNS. The CDR3 sequence is 17 residues long. V lost 1 base, J lost 1 base, and 16 bases lay in between.

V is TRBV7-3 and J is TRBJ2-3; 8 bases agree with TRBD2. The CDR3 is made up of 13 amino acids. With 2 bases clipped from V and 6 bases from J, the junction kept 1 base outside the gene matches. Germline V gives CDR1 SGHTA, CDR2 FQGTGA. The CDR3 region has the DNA TGTGCCAGCAGCTTAGGCGGGAGGGATACGCAGTATTTT. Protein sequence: CASSLGGRDTQYF.

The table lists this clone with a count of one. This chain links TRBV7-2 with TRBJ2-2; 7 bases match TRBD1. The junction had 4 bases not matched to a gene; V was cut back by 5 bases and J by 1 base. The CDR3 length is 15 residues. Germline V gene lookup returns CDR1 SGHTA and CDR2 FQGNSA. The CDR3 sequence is CASSRDSKNTGELFF. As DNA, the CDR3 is TGTGCCAGCAGCCGGGACAGTAAGAACACCGGGGAGCTGTTTTTT.

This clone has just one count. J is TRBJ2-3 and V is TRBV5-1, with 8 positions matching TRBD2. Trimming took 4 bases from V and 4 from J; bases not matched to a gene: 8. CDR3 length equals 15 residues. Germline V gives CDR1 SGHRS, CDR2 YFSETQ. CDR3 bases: TGCGCCAGCAGCCCAGGAGCGGGAGTGCCAGATACGCAGTATTTT. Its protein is CASSPGAGVPDTQYF.

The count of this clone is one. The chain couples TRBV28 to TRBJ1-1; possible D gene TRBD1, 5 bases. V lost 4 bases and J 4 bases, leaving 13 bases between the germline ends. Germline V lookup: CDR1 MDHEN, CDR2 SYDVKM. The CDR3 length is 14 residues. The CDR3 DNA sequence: TGTGCCAGCAGTTGGGGGAGGGGTGGCACTGAAGCTTTCTTT. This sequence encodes CASSWGRGGTEAFF.

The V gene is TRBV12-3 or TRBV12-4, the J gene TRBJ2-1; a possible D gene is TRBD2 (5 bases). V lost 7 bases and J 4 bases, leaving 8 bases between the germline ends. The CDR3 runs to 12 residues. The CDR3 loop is CASKWTYNEQFF. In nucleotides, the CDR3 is TGTGCCAGCAAATGGACTTACAATGAGCAGTTCTTC.

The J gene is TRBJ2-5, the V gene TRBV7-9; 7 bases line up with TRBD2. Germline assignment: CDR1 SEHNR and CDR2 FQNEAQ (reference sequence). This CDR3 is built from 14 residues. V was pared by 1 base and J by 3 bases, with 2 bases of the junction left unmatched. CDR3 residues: CASSLVLAEETQYF. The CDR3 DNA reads TGTGCCAGCAGCTTAGTCCTAGCGGAAGAGACCCAGTACTTC.

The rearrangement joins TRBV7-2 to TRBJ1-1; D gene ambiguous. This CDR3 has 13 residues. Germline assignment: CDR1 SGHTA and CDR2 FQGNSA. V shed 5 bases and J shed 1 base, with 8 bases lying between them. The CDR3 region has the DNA TGTGCCAGCAGCGCACAACCGAACACTGAAGCTTTCTTT. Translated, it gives CASSAQPNTEAFF.

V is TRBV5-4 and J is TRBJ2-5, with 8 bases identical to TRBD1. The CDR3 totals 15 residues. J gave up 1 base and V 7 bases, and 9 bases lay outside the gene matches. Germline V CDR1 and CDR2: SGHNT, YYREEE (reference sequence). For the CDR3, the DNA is TGTGCCAGCTTCGTCTTTGACAGGGGCCAAGAGACCCAGTACTTC. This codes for CASFVFDRGQETQYF. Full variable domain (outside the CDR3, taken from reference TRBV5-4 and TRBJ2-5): ETGVTQSPTHLIKTRGQQVTLRCSSQSGHNTVSWYQQALGQGPQFIFQYYREEENGRGNFPPRFSGLQFPNYSSELNVNALELDDSALYLCASFVFDRGQETQYFGPGTRLLVL.

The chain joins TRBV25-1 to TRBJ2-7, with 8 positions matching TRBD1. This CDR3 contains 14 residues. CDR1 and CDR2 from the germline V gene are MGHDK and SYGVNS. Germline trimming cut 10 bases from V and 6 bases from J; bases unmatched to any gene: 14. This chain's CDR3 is CATLDRVPQGEQYV. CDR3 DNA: TGTGCCACCCTGGACAGGGTCCCTCAAGGCGAGCAGTACGTC.

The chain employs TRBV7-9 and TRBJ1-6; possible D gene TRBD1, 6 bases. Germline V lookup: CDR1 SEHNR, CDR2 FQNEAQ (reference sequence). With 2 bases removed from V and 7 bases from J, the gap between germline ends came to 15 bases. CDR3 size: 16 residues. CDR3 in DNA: TGTGCCAGCAGCTTACAGGGGAATTCAGTCAATTCACCCCTCCACTTT. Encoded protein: CASSLQGNSVNSPLHF.

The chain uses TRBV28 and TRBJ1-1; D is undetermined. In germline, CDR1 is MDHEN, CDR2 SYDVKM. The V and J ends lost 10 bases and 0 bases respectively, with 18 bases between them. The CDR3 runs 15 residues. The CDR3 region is CATCGQHLMNTEAFF. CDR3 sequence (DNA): TGTGCCACATGCGGTCAGCATCTCATGAACACTGAAGCTTTCTTT.

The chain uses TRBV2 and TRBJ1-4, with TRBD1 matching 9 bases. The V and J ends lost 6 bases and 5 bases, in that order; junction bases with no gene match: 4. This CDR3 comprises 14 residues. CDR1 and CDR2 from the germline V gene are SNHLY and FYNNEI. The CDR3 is CASSGTGINEKLFF. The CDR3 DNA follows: TGTGCCAGCAGCGGGACAGGGATCAATGAAAAACTGTTTTTT.

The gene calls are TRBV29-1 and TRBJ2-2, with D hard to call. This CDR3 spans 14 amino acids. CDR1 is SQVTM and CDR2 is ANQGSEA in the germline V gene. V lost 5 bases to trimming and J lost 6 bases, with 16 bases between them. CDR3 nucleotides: TGCAGCGTTAGCCTACAGCTTCAACCCGGGGAGCTGTTTTTT. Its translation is CSVSLQLQPGELFF.

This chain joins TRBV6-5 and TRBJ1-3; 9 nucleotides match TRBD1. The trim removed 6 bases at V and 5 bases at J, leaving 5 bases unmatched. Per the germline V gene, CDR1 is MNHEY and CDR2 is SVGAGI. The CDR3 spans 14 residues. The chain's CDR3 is CASRLGQGRNTIYF. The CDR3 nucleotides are TGTGCCAGCAGATTGGGACAGGGAAGAAACACCATATATTTT.

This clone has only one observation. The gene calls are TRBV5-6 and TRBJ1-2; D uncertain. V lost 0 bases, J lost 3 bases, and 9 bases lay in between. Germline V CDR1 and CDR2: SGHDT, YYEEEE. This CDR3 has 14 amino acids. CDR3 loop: CASSLETLYYGYTF. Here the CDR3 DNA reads TGTGCCAGCAGCTTGGAGACACTCTACTATGGCTACACCTTC. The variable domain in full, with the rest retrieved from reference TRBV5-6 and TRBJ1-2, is DAGVTQSPTHLIKTRGQQVTLRCSPKSGHDTVSWYQQALGQGPQFIFQYYEEEERQRGNFPDRFSGHQFPNYSSELNVNALLLGDSALYLCASSLETLYYGYTFGSGTRLTVV.

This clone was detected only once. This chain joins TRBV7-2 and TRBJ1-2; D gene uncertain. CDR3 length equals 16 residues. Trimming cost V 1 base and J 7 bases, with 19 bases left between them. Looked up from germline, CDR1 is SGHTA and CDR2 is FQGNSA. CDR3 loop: CASSLGGSQWIGGYTF. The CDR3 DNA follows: TGTGCCAGCAGCTTAGGCGGGAGTCAGTGGATCGGTGGCTACACCTTC.

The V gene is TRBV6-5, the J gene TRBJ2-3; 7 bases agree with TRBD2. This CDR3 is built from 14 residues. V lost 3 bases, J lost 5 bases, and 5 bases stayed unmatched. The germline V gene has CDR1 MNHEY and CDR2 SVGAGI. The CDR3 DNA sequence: TGTGCCAGCAGTTATCGGGAGGAGAAAGATACGCAGTATTTT. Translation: CASSYREEKDTQYF.

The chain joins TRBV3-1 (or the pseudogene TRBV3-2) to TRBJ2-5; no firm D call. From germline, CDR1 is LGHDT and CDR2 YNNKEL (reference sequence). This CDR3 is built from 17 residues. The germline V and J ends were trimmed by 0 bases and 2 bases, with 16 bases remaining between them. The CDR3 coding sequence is TGTGCCAGCAGCCAAGATATTGGCGGCAGCCTTCAAGAGACCCAGTACTTC. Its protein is CASSQDIGGSLQETQYF.

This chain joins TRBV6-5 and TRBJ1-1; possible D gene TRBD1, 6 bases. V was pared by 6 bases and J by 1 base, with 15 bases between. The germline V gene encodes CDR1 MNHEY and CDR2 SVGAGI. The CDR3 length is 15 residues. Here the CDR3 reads CASSITGSANTEAFF. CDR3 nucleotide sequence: TGTGCCAGCAGCATTACAGGGTCGGCGAACACTGAAGCTTTCTTT.

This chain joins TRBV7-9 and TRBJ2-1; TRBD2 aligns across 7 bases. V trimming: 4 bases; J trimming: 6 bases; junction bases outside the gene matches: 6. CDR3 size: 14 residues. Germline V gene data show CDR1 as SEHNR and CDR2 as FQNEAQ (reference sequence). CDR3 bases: TGTGCCAGCAGCTCCCCCCGGGAGGCCAATGAGCAGTTCTTC. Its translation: CASSSPREANEQFF. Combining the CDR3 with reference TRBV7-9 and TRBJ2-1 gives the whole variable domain DTGVSQNPRHKITKRGQNVTFRCDPISEHNRLYWYRQTLGQGPEFLTYFQNEAQLEKSRLLSDRFSAERPKGSFSTLEIQRTEQGDSAMYLCASSSPREANEQFFGPGTRLTVL.

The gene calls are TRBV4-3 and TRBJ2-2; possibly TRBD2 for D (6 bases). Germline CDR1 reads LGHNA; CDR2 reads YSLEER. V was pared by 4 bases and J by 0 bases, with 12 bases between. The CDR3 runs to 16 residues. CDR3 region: CASSPDWGANTGELFF. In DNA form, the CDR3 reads TGCGCCAGCAGCCCTGACTGGGGGGCGAACACCGGGGAGCTGTTTTTT.

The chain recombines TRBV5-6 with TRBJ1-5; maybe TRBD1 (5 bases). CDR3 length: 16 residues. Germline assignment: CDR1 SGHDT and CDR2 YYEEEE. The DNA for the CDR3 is TGTCCCCCCAGCCTCGGGGGGGGGTATAGCAATCAGCCCCAGCATTTT. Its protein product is CPPSLGGGYSNQPQHF.

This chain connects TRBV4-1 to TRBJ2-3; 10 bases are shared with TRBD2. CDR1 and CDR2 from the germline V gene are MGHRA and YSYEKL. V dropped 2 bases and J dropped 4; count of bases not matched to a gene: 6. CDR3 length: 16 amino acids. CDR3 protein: CASSQTIAGGSDTQYF. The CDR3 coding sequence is TGCGCCAGCAGCCAAACAATAGCGGGAGGTTCAGATACGCAGTATTTT.

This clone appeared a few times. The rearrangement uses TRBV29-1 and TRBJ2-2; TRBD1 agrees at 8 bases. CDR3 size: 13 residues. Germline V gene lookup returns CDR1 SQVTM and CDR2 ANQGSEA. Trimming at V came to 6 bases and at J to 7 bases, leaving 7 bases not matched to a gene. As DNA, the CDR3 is TGCAGCGTGGCGGGACAGGAACTCGGGGAGCTGTTTTTT. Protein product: CSVAGQELGELFF.

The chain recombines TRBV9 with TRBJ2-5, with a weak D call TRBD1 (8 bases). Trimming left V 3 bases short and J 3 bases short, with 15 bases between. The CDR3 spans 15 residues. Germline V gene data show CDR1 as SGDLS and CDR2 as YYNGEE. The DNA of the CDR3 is TGTGCCAGCAGCGCCTGGACAGGGAGGGAAGAGACCCAGTACTTC. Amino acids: CASSAWTGREETQYF.